This T cell receptor (beta chain) was documented in a study of blood T cells in healthy people across ages. Study-level background: The capture of about one barcoded beta molecule per two T cells was achieved by template switching. Findings and caveats of the study: Older age coincided with a roughly linear decline in TCR beta diversity per million T cells.

Then a second PCR, running about 6 to 12 cycles, was carried out with a sample-barcoded 5' primer and a J-beta primer mix. From the 5' RACE reads, TCRdb called clonotypes with MiXCR, one entry per CDR3 protein. Among fewer than 800,000 distinct CDR3 sequences listed, 25% were seen once. Details on this clonotype: What it recognizes is unknown.

The CDR3 is made up of 16 amino acids. V lost 4 bases to trimming and J lost 0 bases, with 14 bases between them. Germline V gene sequence: CDR1 ENHRY, CDR2 SYGVKD. This sample also appeared in a second study, on T cells of mothers and their children.

The receptor was derived from a boy younger than 18 in good health. Sequencing was performed on blood. The chain links TRBV10-3 to TRBJ2-3; D call uncertain. The CDR3 DNA is TGTGCCATCAGTGGGTACATTCCCACTAGCACAGATACGCAGTATTTT. It yields the protein CAISGYIPTSTDTQYF.